The clone carrying this TCR beta chain is deemed medium-sized. The antigen remains unidentified. Each TRB amplification used roughly 240-550 ng of genomic DNA from blood. Germline CDR1 and CDR2: LNHDA and SQIVND (reference sequence). After removal of 2 bases from V and 0 bases from J, the junction contained 3 bases not matched to a gene. The CDR3 consists of 15 residues. BIOMED2 TRB-A/B primer pools were used in multiplex TRB PCR. From the multiplex PCR reads, TCRdb called clonotypes with MiXCR, one entry per CDR3 protein. This sample has fewer than 2,500 distinct CDR3 sequences, with 27% found just once. The record originates from a study of T and B cells in COVID-19 patients. Study at large: COVID-19 patients gave peripheral blood either during active infection or after recovery. Most recovered patients had mild to moderate COVID-19 treated as outpatients. Study conclusions and caveats: In COVID-19 patients, T cell receptor beta variable and joining gene use was reportedly strongly skewed.

The V and J genes are TRBV19 and TRBJ2-7; 8 bases fit TRBD2. The specimen sequenced was blood. The source is a human donor with active COVID-19. CDR3 nucleotide sequence: TGTGCCAGTAGTATACAGCGGGGGAGCTCCTACGAGCAGTACTTC. Residues: CASSIQRGSSYEQYF. Variable domain in full (rest from reference TRBV19 and TRBJ2-7): DGGITQSPKYLFRKEGQNVTLSCEQNLNHDAMYWYRQDPGQGLRLIYYSQIVNDFQKGDIAEGYSVSREKKESFPLTVTSAQKNPTAFYLCASSIQRGSSYEQYFGPGTRLTVT.